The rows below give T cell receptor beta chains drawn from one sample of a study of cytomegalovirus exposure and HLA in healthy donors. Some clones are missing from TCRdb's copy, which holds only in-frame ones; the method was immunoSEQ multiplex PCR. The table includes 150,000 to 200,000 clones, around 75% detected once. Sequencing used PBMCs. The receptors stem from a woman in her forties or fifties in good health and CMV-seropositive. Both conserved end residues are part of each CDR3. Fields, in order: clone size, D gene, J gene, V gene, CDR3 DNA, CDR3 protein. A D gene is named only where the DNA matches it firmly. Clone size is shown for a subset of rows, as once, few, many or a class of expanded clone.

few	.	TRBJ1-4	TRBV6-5	TGTGCCAGCAGTTACGGGAGTGGAGTTAATGAAAAACTGTTTTTT	CASSYGSGVNEKLFF
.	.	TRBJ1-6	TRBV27	TGTGCCAGCAGGCCTACTACCAGGGAAAAGCCCCTCCACTTT	CASRPTTREKPLHF
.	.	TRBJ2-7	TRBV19	TGTGCCAGTAGTAGGACAGAGACATACGAGCAGTACTTC	CASSRTETYEQYF
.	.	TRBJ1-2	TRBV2	TGTGCCAGCAGTGTTTTCGGCGTGGGCCTAGGCTACACCTTC	CASSVFGVGLGYTF
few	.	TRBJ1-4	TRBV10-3	TGTGCCATCAGTGAGTCAGTCGGCAGGGTTGCTGAAAAACTGTTTTTT	CAISESVGRVAEKLFF
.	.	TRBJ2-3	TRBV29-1	TGCAGCGTTTCCGGGGACACAGATACGCAGTATTTT	CSVSGDTDTQYF
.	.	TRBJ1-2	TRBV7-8	TGTGCCAGCAGCTTAGGCCTGAGCGGTAACTATGGCTACACCTTC	CASSLGLSGNYGYTF
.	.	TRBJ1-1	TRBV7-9	TGTGCCAGCAGCGCCGACAGGATGAACACTGAAGCTTTCTTT	CASSADRMNTEAFF
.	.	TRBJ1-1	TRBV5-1	TGCGCCAGCAGCTTGGGCGACACTGAAGCTTTCTTT	CASSLGDTEAFF
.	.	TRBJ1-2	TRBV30	TGTGCCTGGAGGTCGGCTAACTATGGCTACACCTTC	CAWRSANYGYTF
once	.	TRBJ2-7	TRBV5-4	TGTGCCAGCAGCAACCCGGGACAAAGCTCCTACGAGCAGTACTTC	CASSNPGQSSYEQYF
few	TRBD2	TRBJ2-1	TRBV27	TGTGCCAGCAGTCGATCCGGGACTAGTAGCTACAATGAGCAGTTCTTC	CASSRSGTSSYNEQFF
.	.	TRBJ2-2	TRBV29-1	TGCAGCGTGGGACATACGAACACCGGGGAGCTGTTTTTT	CSVGHTNTGELFF
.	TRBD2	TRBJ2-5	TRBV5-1	TGCGCCAGCAGCTTGGGGCCGGGGGGGGCCATGTTTGAGACCCAGTACTTC	CASSLGPGGAMFETQYF
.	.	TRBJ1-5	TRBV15	TGTGCCACCAGCAGAGATCGTATCCGGAATCAGCCCCAGCATTTT	CATSRDRIRNQPQHF
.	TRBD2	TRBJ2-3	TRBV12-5	TGTGCTAGTGGTCCCTCCCAGCGGGGGGGCGTTTTGGTTCTACGCACAGATACGCAGTATTTT	CASGPSQRGGVLVLRTDTQYF
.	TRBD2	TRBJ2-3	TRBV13	TGTGCCAGCAGCTTACGGCTAGCGGAGAGCACAGATACGCAGTATTTT	CASSLRLAESTDTQYF
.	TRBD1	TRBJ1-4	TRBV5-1	TGCGCCAGCAGCGTGAACAGGGGAGATAATGAAAAACTGTTTTTT	CASSVNRGDNEKLFF
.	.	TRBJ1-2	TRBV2	TGTGCCACCTCCGGGACAATTTCTTCTGGCTACACCTTC	CATSGTISSGYTF
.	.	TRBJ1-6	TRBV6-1	TGTGCCAGCAGTGAAGCTATCACTGCCTTGTTTCCCCCCCTCCACTTT	CASSEAITALFPPLHF
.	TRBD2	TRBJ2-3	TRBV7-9	TGTGCCAGCAGCTTAGCTAGGACTAGCGGCACAGATACGCAGTATTTT	CASSLARTSGTDTQYF